This TCR beta chain stems from a study of T-cell reconstitution after alpha-beta-depleted transplantation in children. Researchers prepared the TCRbeta library using unique molecular identifiers, the study reports. One entry per CDR3 protein, called by TCRdb with MiXCR from the PCR reads. The table shows some 490,000 distinct CDR3 sequences, with roughly an eighth occurring only once. The V gene's germline CDR1 is GTSNPN and CDR2 SVGIG (reference sequence). Trimming at V came to 0 bases and at J to 1 base, leaving 4 bases not matched to a gene. The CDR3 has 15 amino acids. The chain links TRBV30 to TRBJ2-3; 7 bases line up with TRBD2. Sequencing was performed on PBMCs from the stem cell graft donor, taken from the stem cell graft. The sequence came from a human donor who donated a stem cell graft to a child with combined immunodeficiency. CDR3: CAWSVTGRGTDTQYF. CDR3 nucleotides: TGTGCCTGGAGTGTCACGGGGAGGGGCACAGATACGCAGTATTTT.